This TCR beta chain was documented in a study of shared clonotypes between healthy human individuals. Study outcomes and limitations: Generation probabilities of non-shared clonotypes were lower (relative to those shared by all four donors). A generally larger estimated richness was seen in naive subsets than in memory subsets.

Each replicate PCR on the sorted subsets used 150 to 200 ng DNA (around 30,000 T cell genomes). The protocol was immunoSEQ multiplex PCR, while the TCRdb copy is restricted to in-frame clones and leaves out a portion. The table lists 900,000 to 1,200,000 clones, approximately 80% of them singletons. Losses at the gene ends were 2 bases for V and 2 bases for J; bases not matched to a gene: 3. The CDR3 consists of 14 residues. Germline CDR1 and CDR2: LGHNA and YNFKEQ. To note about this clone: Its specificity is unknown.

Within Nashville, Tennessee resided all donors, each a Caucasian adult. V and J are TRBV4-2 and TRBJ2-7; 7 positions match TRBD2. This clonotype was obtained from a man between 18 and 35 years old in good health. Some clones in this sample may be carry-over from other donors' samples. Sequenced material: memory CD4+ T cells from PBMCs. Regarding subset: CD45RA-negative fraction. The CDR3 loop is CASSQTRGAYEQYF. The CDR3 DNA sequence: TGTGCCAGCAGCCAAACCCGGGGGGCCTACGAGCAGTACTTC.